These 19 T cell receptor beta chains came from one sample sequenced in a study of T cell responses to AZD1222 COVID-19 vaccine. Sequencing was performed with immunoSEQ multiplex PCR; in TCRdb, only in-frame clones are kept and a portion is missing. The profile covers roughly 140,000 clones, with around 89% appearing a single time and more than 12% taken by the ten largest. The source material was peripheral blood, sampled on day 0 of AZD1222 vaccination. The source is an adult in good health.

V and J are TRBV7-2 and TRBJ1-2; D is unresolved. CDR1 is SGHTA and CDR2 is FQGNSA in the germline V gene. V was clipped by 4 bases and J by 7 bases, with 7 bases between them. The CDR3 has 11 amino acids. The CDR3 is CASSSSGGYTF. The DNA of the CDR3 is TGTGCCAGCAGCTCCTCGGGTGGCTACACCTTC.

This sequence joins TRBV11-2 and TRBJ1-3; 7 nucleotides agree with TRBD1. Germline CDR1 reads SGHAT; CDR2 reads FQNNGV. The junction had 5 bases not matched to a gene; V was cut back by 2 bases and J by 1 base. CDR3 length: 16 amino acids. For the CDR3, the DNA is TGTGCCAGCAGCTTATACGGGACAGTGTCTGGAAACACCATATATTTT. Amino acid sequence: CASSLYGTVSGNTIYF. Full variable domain (rest looked up from reference TRBV11-2 and TRBJ1-3): EAGVAQSPRYKIIEKRQSVAFWCNPISGHATLYWYQQILGQGPKLLIQFQNNGVVDDSQLPKDRFSAERLKGVDSTLKIQPAKLEDSAVYLCASSLYGTVSGNTIYFGEGSWLTVV.

The V gene is TRBV3-1 (or the pseudogene TRBV3-2), the J gene TRBJ1-2, with D tentatively TRBD1 (5 bases). The CDR3 has 15 amino acids. V was trimmed by 5 bases and J by 0 bases, leaving 13 bases between them. Germline V gene lookup returns CDR1 LGHDT and CDR2 YNNKEL (reference sequence). The CDR3 sequence: CASSAPRGANYGYTF. CDR3 nucleotides: TGTGCCAGCAGCGCCCCAAGGGGAGCTAACTATGGCTACACCTTC.

This chain connects TRBV7-2 to TRBJ1-4, with D perhaps matching TRBD1 (5 bases). The germline CDR1 and CDR2 sequences are SGHTA and FQGNSA. V shed 3 bases and J shed 3 bases, with 17 bases lying between them. This CDR3 contains 17 residues. CDR3 amino acids: CASSFVGTAASNEKLFF. The CDR3 DNA follows: TGTGCCAGCAGCTTTGTGGGGACTGCCGCATCTAATGAAAAACTGTTTTTT.

V gene TRBV9 combines with J gene TRBJ2-1, with D tentatively TRBD2 (6 bases). Germline V gene sequence: CDR1 SGDLS, CDR2 YYNGEE. The ends were cut back, 4 bases at V and 7 bases at J, with 18 bases in the middle. CDR3 length: 15 amino acids. CDR3: CASSSQAGSGNEQFF. CDR3 bases: TGTGCCAGCAGCTCCCAGGCGGGGTCGGGAAATGAGCAGTTCTTC.

The CDR3 is CASSLERDSLYSPLHF. For the CDR3, the DNA is TGTGCCAGCAGCTTAGAGCGGGACAGCTTGTATTCACCCCTCCACTTT. This chain links TRBV7-6 with TRBJ1-6, with 7 bases matching TRBD1. V lost 1 base, J lost 8 bases, and 8 bases stayed unmatched. Germline values: CDR1 SGHVS, CDR2 FNYEAQ. CDR3 length: 16 residues.

This clone was seen just once. The chain combines TRBV5-1 with TRBJ2-5; D is possibly TRBD1 (5 bases). Deletions cut 4 bases from V and 1 base from J, with 11 bases between. The CDR3 covers 14 residues. CDR1 is SGHRS and CDR2 is YFSETQ in the germline V gene. The CDR3 region has the DNA TGCGCCAGCAGCCCTGACAGTACCCAAGAGACCCAGTACTTC. As protein: CASSPDSTQETQYF. Together with reference TRBV5-1 and TRBJ2-5, the CDR3 gives the full variable domain: KAGVTQTPRYLIKTRGQQVTLSCSPISGHRSVSWYQQTPGQGLQFLFEYFSETQRNKGNFPGRFSGRQFSNSRSEMNVSTLELGDSALYLCASSPDSTQETQYFGPGTRLLVL.

The chain couples TRBV28 to TRBJ1-1; D not certain. CDR1 is MDHEN and CDR2 is SYDVKM in the germline V gene. The ends were cut back, 5 bases at V and 10 bases at J, with 14 bases in the middle. The CDR3 loop spans 12 amino acids. This chain's CDR3 is CASSLRSGRAFF. The CDR3 nucleotides are TGTGCCAGCAGTCTGAGGTCCGGGAGAGCTTTCTTT.

This chain joins TRBV29-1 and TRBJ1-3; D may be TRBD1 (6 bases). V was shortened by 6 bases and J by 0 bases, with 9 bases between the two germline ends. This CDR3 spans 13 amino acids. The germline V gene has CDR1 SQVTM and CDR2 ANQGSEA. CDR3 in amino acids: CSVRQVSGNTIYF. In DNA form, the CDR3 reads TGCAGCGTCAGACAGGTCTCTGGAAACACCATATATTTT. The full variable domain, rest sourced from reference TRBV29-1 and TRBJ1-3, is SAVISQKPSRDICQRGTSLTIQCQVDSQVTMMFWYRQQPGQSLTLIATANQGSEATYESGFVIDKFPISRPNLTFSTLTVSNMSPEDSSIYLCSVRQVSGNTIYFGEGSWLTVV.

The gene calls are TRBV7-8 and TRBJ1-3; no clear D. From germline, CDR1 is SGHVS and CDR2 FQNEAQ. The V gene lost 5 bases and the J gene lost 4 bases, with 12 bases spanning the gap. The CDR3 runs to 14 residues. For the CDR3, the DNA is TGTGCCAGCAGCGGTAGGGTACCGGGAAACACCATATATTTT. This translates into CASSGRVPGNTIYF. Supplemented by reference TRBV7-8 and TRBJ1-3, the full variable domain reads GAGVSQSPRYKVAKRGQDVALRCDPISGHVSLFWYQQALGQGPEFLTYFQNEAQLDKSGLPSDRFFAERPEGSVSTLKIQRTQQEDSAVYLCASSGRVPGNTIYFGEGSWLTVV.

J is TRBJ2-5 and V is TRBV5-1; D is uncertain. The ends were cut back, 4 bases at V and 2 bases at J, with 9 bases in the middle. The germline V gene encodes CDR1 SGHRS and CDR2 YFSETQ. CDR3 length equals 13 residues. DNA for the CDR3: TGCGCCAGCAGCCCCGACTCTCAAGAGACCCAGTACTTC. This translates into CASSPDSQETQYF. The whole variable domain, filled in from reference TRBV5-1 and TRBJ2-5, reads KAGVTQTPRYLIKTRGQQVTLSCSPISGHRSVSWYQQTPGQGLQFLFEYFSETQRNKGNFPGRFSGRQFSNSRSEMNVSTLELGDSALYLCASSPDSQETQYFGPGTRLLVL.

In nucleotides, the CDR3 is TGTGCCAGCAGTTCCCGGTTTGGGCAGTATTTT. Encoded protein: CASSSRFGQYF. The chain combines TRBV28 with TRBJ2-3; D remains ambiguous. Germline CDR1 is MDHEN and CDR2 is SYDVKM. CDR3 length equals 11 residues. V lost 4 bases to trimming and J lost 11 bases, with 10 bases between them.

This clone was picked up one time. The rearrangement uses TRBV11-3 and TRBJ2-5; 11 bases match TRBD2. CDR1 is SGHNT and CDR2 is YENEEA in the germline V gene. V was pared by 4 bases and J by 3 bases, with 4 bases of the junction left unmatched. The CDR3 is 15 residues long. The CDR3 reads CASSSGTSGEETQYF. The DNA of the CDR3 is TGTGCCAGCAGCTCCGGGACTAGCGGTGAAGAGACCCAGTACTTC.

The rearrangement uses TRBV19 and TRBJ1-3; D may be TRBD1 (6 bases). This CDR3 region has 18 residues. In germline, CDR1 is LNHDA, CDR2 SQIVND (reference sequence). V was cut by 7 bases and J by 4 bases, with 26 bases left in between. The CDR3: CASNEGQGFAVKGNTIYF. In nucleotides, the CDR3 is TGTGCCAGTAACGAAGGGCAGGGGTTCGCCGTGAAGGGAAACACCATATATTTT.

The chain has TRBV6-5 and TRBJ2-5, with D possibly being TRBD2 (5 bases). CDR1 is MNHEY and CDR2 is SVGAGI in the germline V gene. Trimming cost V 5 bases and J 5 bases, with 18 bases left between them. This CDR3 is built from 15 residues. The CDR3 nucleotides read TGTGCCAGCAGTCTCGGACCAGGTCGAGGGGAGACCCAGTACTTC. This sequence encodes CASSLGPGRGETQYF.

The rearrangement links TRBV7-2 to TRBJ1-3; no clear D. The V gene lost 4 bases and the J gene lost 4 bases, with 14 bases spanning the gap. Per the germline V gene, CDR1 is SGHTA and CDR2 is FQGNSA. CDR3 size: 15 residues. CDR3: CASSSQSGRGNTIYF. CDR3 nucleotide sequence: TGTGCCAGCAGCTCACAGTCCGGTAGGGGAAACACCATATATTTT.

This clone was observed once. The V gene is TRBV3-1 (or the pseudogene TRBV3-2), the J gene TRBJ1-6; no reliable D call. The CDR3 extends over 14 amino acids. CDR1 is LGHDT, CDR2 YNNKEL, per germline (reference sequence). Trimming pared 1 base from V and 4 bases from J, leaving 5 bases between. CDR3 in DNA: TGTGCCAGCAGCCAAGTCTTGTATAATTCACCCCTCCACTTT. This gives the protein CASSQVLYNSPLHF.

This clone was seen once. The chain is built from TRBV18 and TRBJ1-3; 9 positions match TRBD1. The CDR3 totals 17 residues. V lost 2 bases, J lost 5 bases, and 10 bases stayed unmatched. Germline lookup yields CDR1 KGHSH and CDR2 LQKENI. The DNA for the CDR3 is TGTGCCAGCTCACCATATAACCCGGGACAGGGTCGAAACACCATATATTTT. It is translated as CASSPYNPGQGRNTIYF.

The chain joins TRBV19 to TRBJ1-4; 7 bases agree with TRBD1. V shed 6 bases, J shed 6 bases, and the junction held 4 bases outside the gene matches. Per germline, CDR1 LNHDA and CDR2 SQIVND (reference sequence). The CDR3 covers 13 residues. CDR3: CASRLRGDEKLFF. DNA for the CDR3: TGTGCCAGTAGGCTCAGGGGGGATGAAAAACTGTTTTTT.